This record looks at one T cell receptor beta chain sequence and its context. The antigen is undetermined. The data stem from a study of cytomegalovirus exposure and HLA in healthy donors. Study observations and caveats: Rare sequences made up most TCRs, while some public TCRs were found in many donors.

Use of 60 Vbeta and 13 Jbeta primers characterized the PCR. TCRdb keeps only in-frame clones here, not all; method: immunoSEQ multiplex PCR. The listing contains about 130,000 clones. Germline-derived CDR1 and CDR2 are SGHDT and YYEEEE. The CDR3 totals 16 residues. The V end was cut by 4 bases, the J end by 0 bases, with 11 bases between. V is TRBV5-6 and J is TRBJ1-6; D may be TRBD1 (6 bases). This clonotype was obtained from a man between 18 and 35 years old in good health and CMV-seronegative. Material for sequencing was PBMCs. The CDR3 nucleotides read TGTGCCAGCAGCCTTAGGACAGACTCCTATAATTCACCCCTCCACTTT. Protein product: CASSLRTDSYNSPLHF.